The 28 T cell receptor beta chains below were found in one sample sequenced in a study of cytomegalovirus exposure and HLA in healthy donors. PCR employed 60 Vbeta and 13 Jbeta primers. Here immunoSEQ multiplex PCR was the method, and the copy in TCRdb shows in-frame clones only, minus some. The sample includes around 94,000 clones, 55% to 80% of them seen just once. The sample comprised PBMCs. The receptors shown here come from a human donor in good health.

The CDR3 is CASSFQRAYEQYF. As DNA, the CDR3 is TGTGCCAGCAGTTTCCAGCGCGCCTACGAGCAGTACTTC. The rearrangement links TRBV27 to TRBJ2-7, with no clear D. CDR1 is MNHEY and CDR2 is SMNVEV in the germline V gene (reference sequence). The ends were cut back, 3 bases at V and 2 bases at J, with 8 bases in the middle. This CDR3 spans 13 amino acids.

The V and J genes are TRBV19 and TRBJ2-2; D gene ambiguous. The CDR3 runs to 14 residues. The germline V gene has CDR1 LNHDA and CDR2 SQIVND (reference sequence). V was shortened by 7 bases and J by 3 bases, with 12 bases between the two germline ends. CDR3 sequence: CASKSDIYTGELFF. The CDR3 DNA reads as TGTGCCAGTAAATCCGACATTTACACCGGGGAGCTGTTTTTT.

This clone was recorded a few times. The CDR3 region has the DNA TGTGCCAGCAGATCAGGTGGCAATGAGCAGTTCTTC. Encoded protein: CASRSGGNEQFF. V and J are TRBV27 and TRBJ2-1; D uncertain. Trimming took off 6 bases at V and 6 bases at J, with 9 bases between the two ends. Germline CDR1 is MNHEY and CDR2 is SMNVEV (reference sequence). The CDR3 extends over 12 amino acids.

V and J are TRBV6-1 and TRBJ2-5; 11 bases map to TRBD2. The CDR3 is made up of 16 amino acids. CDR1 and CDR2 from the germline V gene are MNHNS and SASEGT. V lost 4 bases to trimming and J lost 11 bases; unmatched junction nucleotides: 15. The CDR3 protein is CASSVTSGRSDREQYF. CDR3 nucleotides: TGTGCCAGCAGTGTTACTAGCGGGAGATCCGATCGGGAGCAGTACTTC.

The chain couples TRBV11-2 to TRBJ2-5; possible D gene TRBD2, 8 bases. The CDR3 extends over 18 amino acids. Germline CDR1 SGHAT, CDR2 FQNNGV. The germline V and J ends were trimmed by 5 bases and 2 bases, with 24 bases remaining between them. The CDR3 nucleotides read TGTGCCAGCAGCCCAGGGGGTTCGATAGCGGGATTTCAAGAGACCCAGTACTTC. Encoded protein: CASSPGGSIAGFQETQYF.

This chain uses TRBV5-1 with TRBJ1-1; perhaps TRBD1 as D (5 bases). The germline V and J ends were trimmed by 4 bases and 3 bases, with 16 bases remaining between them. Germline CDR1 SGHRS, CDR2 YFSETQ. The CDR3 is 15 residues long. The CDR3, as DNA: TGCGCCAGCAGCCGAAACCTTTGGGGGGACACTGAAGCTTTCTTT. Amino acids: CASSRNLWGDTEAFF.

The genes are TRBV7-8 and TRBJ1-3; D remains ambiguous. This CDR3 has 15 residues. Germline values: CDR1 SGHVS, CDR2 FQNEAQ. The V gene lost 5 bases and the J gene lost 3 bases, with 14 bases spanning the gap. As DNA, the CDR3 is TGTGCCAGCAGCCTTTATGGGGAGGGTGGAAACACCATATATTTT. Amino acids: CASSLYGEGGNTIYF.

In nucleotides, the CDR3 is TGTGCCATCAGTGAAGCTAGCGGGAGGCGAGATACGCAGTATTTT. Protein: CAISEASGRRDTQYF. V and J are TRBV10-3 and TRBJ2-3; 11 nucleotides align to TRBD2. The germline V gene has CDR1 ENHRY and CDR2 SYGVKD. V shed 3 bases, J shed 5 bases, and the junction held 4 bases outside the gene matches. The CDR3 contains 15 residues.

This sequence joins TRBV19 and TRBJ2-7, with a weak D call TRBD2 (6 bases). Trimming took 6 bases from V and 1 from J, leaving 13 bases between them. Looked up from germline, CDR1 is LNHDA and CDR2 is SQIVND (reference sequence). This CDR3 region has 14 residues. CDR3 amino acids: CASSWTAGSYEQYF. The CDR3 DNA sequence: TGTGCCAGTAGCTGGACGGCGGGGTCCTACGAGCAGTACTTC. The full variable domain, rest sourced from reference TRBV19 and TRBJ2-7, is DGGITQSPKYLFRKEGQNVTLSCEQNLNHDAMYWYRQDPGQGLRLIYYSQIVNDFQKGDIAEGYSVSREKKESFPLTVTSAQKNPTAFYLCASSWTAGSYEQYFGPGTRLTVT.

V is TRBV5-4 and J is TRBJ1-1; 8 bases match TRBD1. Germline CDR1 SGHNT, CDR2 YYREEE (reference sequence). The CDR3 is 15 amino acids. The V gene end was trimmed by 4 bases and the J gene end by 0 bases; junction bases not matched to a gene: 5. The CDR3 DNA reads TGTGCCAGCAGCACTCGACAGGGGTTGAACACTGAAGCTTTCTTT. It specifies CASSTRQGLNTEAFF.

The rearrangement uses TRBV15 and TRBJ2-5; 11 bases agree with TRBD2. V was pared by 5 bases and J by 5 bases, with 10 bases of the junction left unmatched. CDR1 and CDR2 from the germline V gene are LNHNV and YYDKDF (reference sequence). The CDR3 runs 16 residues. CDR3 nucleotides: TGTGCCACCAGCGGCACTAGCGGGAGTAGATATGAGACCCAGTACTTC. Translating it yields CATSGTSGSRYETQYF.

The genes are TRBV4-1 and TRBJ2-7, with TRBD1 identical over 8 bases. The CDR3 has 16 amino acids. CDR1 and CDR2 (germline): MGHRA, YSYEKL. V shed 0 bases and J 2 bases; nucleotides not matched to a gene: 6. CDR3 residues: CASSQDPGGLTYEQYF. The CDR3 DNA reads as TGCGCCAGCAGCCAAGATCCAGGGGGCTTAACCTACGAGCAGTACTTC.

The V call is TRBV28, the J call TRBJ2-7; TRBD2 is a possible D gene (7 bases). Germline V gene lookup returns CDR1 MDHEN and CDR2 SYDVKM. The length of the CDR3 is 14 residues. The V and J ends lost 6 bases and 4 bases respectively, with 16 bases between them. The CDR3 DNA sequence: TGTGCCAGCAGCCCCGGGGGGCCGCAATACGAGCAGTACTTC. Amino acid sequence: CASSPGGPQYEQYF.

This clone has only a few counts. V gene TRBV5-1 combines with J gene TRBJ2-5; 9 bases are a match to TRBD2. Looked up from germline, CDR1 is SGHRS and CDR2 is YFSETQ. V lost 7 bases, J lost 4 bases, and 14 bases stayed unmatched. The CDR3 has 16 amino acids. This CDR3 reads CASSLRVREGRETQYF. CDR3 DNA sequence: TGCGCCAGCTCTCTCAGGGTGCGGGAGGGCCGAGAGACCCAGTACTTC.

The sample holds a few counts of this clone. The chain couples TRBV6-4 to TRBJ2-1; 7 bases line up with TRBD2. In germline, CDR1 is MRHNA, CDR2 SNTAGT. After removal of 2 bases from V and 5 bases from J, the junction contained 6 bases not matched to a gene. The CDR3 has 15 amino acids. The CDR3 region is CASSDSGNYDNEQFF. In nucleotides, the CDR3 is TGTGCCAGCAGTGACAGCGGGAACTATGACAATGAGCAGTTCTTC.

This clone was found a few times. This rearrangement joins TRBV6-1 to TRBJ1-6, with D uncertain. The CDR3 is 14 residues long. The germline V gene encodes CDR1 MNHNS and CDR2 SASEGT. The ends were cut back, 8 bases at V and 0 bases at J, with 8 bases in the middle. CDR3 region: CASQFSSYNSPLHF. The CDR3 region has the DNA TGTGCCAGCCAATTTAGCTCCTATAATTCACCCCTCCACTTT.

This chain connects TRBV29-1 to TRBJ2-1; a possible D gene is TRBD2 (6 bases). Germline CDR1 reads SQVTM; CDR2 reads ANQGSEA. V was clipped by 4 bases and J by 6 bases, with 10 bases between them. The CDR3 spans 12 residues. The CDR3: CSVALAGNEQFF. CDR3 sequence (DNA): TGCAGCGTTGCACTAGCAGGCAATGAGCAGTTCTTC.

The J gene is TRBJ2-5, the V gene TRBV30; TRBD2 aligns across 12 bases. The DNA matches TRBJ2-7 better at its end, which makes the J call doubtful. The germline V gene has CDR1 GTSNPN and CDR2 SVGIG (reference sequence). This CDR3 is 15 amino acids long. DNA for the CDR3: TGTGCCTGGAGTACCCGGACTAGCGGGGCCTACGAGCAGTACTTC. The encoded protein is CAWSTRTSGAYEQYF.

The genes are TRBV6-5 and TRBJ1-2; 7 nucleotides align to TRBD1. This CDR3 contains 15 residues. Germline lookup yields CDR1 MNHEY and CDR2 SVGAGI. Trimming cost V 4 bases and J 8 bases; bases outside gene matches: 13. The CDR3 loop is CASSLQEGALGGYTF. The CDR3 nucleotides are TGTGCCAGCAGTTTACAGGAGGGGGCCTTGGGGGGCTACACCTTC.

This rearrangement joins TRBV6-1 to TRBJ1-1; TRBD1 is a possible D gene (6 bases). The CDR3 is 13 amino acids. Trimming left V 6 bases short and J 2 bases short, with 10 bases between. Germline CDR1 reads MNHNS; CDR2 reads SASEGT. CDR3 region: CASSGQINTEAFF. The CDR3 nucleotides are TGTGCCAGCAGCGGACAGATAAACACTGAAGCTTTCTTT.

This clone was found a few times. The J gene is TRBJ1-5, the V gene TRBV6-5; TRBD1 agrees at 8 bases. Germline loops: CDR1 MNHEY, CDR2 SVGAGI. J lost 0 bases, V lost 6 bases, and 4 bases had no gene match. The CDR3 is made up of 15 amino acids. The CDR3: CASSRTGNSNQPQHF. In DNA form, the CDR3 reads TGTGCCAGCAGCCGGACAGGGAATAGCAATCAGCCCCAGCATTTT.

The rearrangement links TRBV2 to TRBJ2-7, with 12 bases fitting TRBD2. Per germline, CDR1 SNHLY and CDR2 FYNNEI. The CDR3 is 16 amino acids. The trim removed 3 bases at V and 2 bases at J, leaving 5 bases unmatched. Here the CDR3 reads CASSEVLAGGAYEQYF. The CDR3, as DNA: TGTGCCAGCAGTGAGGTACTAGCGGGAGGAGCCTACGAGCAGTACTTC. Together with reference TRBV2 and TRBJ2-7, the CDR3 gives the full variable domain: EPEVTQTPSHQVTQMGQEVILRCVPISNHLYFYWYRQILGQKVEFLVSFYNNEISEKSEIFDDQFSVERPDGSNFTLKIRSTKLEDSAMYFCASSEVLAGGAYEQYFGPGTRLTVT.

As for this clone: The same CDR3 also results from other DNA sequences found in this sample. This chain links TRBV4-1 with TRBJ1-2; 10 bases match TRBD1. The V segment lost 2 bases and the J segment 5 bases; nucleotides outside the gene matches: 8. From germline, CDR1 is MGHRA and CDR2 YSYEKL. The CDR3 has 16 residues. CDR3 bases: TGCGCCAGCAGCCAACCCTCCGGACAGGGGGATTATGGCTACACCTTC. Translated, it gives CASSQPSGQGDYGYTF.

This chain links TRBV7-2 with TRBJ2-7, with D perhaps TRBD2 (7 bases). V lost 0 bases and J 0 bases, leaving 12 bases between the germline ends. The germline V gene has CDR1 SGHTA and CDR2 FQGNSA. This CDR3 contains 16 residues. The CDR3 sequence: CASSLAGGGSSYEQYF. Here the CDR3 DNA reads TGTGCCAGCAGCTTAGCAGGCGGGGGCAGCTCCTACGAGCAGTACTTC.

This CDR3 is CASSFTGSGAFF. CDR3 in DNA: TGTGCCAGCAGCTTTACAGGGAGTGGAGCTTTCTTT. This chain joins TRBV7-9 and TRBJ1-1; possibly TRBD1 for D (6 bases). Germline V gene sequence: CDR1 SEHNR, CDR2 FQNEAQ (reference sequence). Between the trimmed V and J ends, which lost 3 bases and 10 bases, there was a span of 12 bases. The CDR3 length is 12 residues. Full variable domain (remainder filled in from reference TRBV7-9 and TRBJ1-1): DTGVSQNPRHKITKRGQNVTFRCDPISEHNRLYWYRQTLGQGPEFLTYFQNEAQLEKSRLLSDRFSAERPKGSFSTLEIQRTEQGDSAMYLCASSFTGSGAFFGQGTRLTVV.

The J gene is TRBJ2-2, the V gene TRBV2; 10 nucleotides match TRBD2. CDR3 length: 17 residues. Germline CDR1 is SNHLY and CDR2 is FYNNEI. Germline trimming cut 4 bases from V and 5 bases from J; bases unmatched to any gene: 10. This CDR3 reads CASSATASGSGTGELFF. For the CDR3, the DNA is TGTGCCAGCAGTGCGACGGCTAGCGGGAGCGGGACCGGGGAGCTGTTTTTT. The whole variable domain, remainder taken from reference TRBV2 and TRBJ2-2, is EPEVTQTPSHQVTQMGQEVILRCVPISNHLYFYWYRQILGQKVEFLVSFYNNEISEKSEIFDDQFSVERPDGSNFTLKIRSTKLEDSAMYFCASSATASGSGTGELFFGEGSRLTVL.

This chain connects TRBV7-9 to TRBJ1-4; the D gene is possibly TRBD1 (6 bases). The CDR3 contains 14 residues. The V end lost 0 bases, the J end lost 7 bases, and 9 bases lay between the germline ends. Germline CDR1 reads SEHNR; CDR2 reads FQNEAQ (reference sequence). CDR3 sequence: CASSLADRPEKLFF. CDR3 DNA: TGTGCCAGCAGCTTAGCCGACAGGCCTGAAAAACTGTTTTTT.

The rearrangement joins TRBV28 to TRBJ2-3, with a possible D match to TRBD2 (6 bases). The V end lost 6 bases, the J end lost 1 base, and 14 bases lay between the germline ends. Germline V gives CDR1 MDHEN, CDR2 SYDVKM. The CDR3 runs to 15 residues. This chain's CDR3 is CASSQTSSGTDTQYF. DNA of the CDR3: TGTGCCAGCAGCCAGACTTCTAGCGGCACAGATACGCAGTATTTT.